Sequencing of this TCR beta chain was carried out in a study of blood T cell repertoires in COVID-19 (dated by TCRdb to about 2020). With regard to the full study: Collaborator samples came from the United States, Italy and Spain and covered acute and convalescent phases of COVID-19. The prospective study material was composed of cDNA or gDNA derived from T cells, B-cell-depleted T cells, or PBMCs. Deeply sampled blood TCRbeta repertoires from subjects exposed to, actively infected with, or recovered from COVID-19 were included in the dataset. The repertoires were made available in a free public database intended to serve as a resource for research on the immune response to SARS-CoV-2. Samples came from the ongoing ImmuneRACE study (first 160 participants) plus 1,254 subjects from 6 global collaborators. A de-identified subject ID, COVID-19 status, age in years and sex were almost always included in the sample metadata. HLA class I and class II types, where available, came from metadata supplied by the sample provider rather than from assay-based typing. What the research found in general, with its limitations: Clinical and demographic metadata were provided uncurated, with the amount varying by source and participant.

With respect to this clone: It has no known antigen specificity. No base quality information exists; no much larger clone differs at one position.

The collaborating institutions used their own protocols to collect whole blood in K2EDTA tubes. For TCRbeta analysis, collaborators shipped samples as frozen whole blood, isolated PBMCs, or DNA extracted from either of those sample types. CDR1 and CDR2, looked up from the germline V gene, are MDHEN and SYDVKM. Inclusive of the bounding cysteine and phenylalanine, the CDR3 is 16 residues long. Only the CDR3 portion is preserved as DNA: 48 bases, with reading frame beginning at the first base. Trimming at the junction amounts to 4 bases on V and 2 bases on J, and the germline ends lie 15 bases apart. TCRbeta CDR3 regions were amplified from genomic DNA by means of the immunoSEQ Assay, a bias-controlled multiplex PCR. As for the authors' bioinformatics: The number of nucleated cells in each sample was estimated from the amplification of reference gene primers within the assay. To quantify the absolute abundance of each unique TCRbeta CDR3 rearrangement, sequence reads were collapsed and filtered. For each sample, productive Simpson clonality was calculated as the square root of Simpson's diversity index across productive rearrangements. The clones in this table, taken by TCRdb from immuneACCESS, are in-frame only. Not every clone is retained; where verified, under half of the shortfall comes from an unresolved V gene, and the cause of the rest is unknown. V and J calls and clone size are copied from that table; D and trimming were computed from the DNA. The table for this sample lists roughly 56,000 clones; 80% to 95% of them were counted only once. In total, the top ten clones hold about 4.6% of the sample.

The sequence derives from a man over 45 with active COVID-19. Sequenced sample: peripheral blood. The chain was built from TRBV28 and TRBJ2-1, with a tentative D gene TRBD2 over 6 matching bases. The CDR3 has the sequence CASSSPGLLTYNEQFF. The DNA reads TGTGCCAGCAGTTCACCGGGACTCCTAACCTACAATGAGCAGTTCTTC. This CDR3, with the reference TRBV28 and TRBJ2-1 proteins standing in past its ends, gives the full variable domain DVKVTQSSRYLVKRTGEKVFLECVQDMDHENMFWYRQDPGLGLRLIYFSYDVKMKEKGDIPEGYSVSREKKERFSLILESASTNQTSMYLCASSSPGLLTYNEQFFGPGTRLTVL.